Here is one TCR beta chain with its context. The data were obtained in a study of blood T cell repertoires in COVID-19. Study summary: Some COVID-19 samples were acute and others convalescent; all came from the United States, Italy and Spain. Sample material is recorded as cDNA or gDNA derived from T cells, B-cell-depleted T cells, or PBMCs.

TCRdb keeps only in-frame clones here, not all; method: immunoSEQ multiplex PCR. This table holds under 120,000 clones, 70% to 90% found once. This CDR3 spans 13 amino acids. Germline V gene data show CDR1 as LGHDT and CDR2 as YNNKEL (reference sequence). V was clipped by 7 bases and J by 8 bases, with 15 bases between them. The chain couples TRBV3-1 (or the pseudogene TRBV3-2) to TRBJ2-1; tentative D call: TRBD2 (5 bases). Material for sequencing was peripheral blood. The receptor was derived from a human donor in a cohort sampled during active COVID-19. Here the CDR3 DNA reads TGTGCCAGCATGCTAGGCGGGTCGGATGAGCAGTTCTTC. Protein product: CASMLGGSDEQFF.